This TCR beta chain was documented in a study of T cells in Graves' hyperthyroidism and ophthalmopathy. Study-wide results and limits: Ophthalmopathy could be told apart from stable hyperthyroidism with a 13 V-J model.

Diagnoses were made from clinical symptoms, serum measures (thyroxine and TRAb), thyroid ultrasound and orbital computed tomography. The V end lost 1 base, the J end lost 0 bases, and 9 bases lay between the germline ends. The germline CDR1 and CDR2 sequences are SGHVS and FQNEAQ. The CDR3 length is 15 residues. Using RNA transcripts as the source, TCR beta CDR3 regions were amplified. Carried out on the TCR CDR3, a first-round RT-PCR used the HTBI primer set. TCRdb processed the multiplex PCR reads anew with MiXCR; each CDR3 protein has one entry. The repertoire holds roughly 700,000 distinct CDR3 sequences, with roughly a third as singletons. This clonotype has a count of ten or more. No antigen is known for it.

The sequence derives from a woman in her forties with Graves' hyperthyroidism. V usage is TRBV7-8 and J usage is TRBJ2-5; D is undetermined. Sequences were obtained from blood. The CDR3, as DNA: TGTGCCAGCAGCTTAGGGTCCGGGTACCAAGAGACCCAGTACTTC. Translated: CASSLGSGYQETQYF.